This T cell receptor (beta chain) originates from a study of cytotoxic CD8 clonotypes in ibrutinib-treated CLL. The overall study: Samples averaged about 260,000 productive templates and 90,000 to 100,000 productive rearrangements.

TCRdb keeps only in-frame clones here, not all; method: immunoSEQ multiplex PCR. The table shows 30,000 to 40,000 clones, with approximately 48% occurring only once. This CDR3 is 18 amino acids long. Per the germline V gene, CDR1 is MDHEN and CDR2 is SYDVKM. V was shortened by 5 bases and J by 1 base, with 23 bases between the two germline ends. The chain carries TRBV28 and TRBJ1-2; D might be TRBD1 (5 bases). Specimen: PBMCs, collected before ibrutinib treatment. This clonotype was obtained from a human donor with chronic lymphocytic leukemia. This CDR3 reads CASSANRDGSTLNYGYTF. Here the CDR3 DNA reads TGTGCCAGCAGTGCGAACCGGGACGGGAGCACCCTTAACTATGGCTACACCTTC.